The source of this T cell receptor (beta chain) is a study of identical twins. Study-wide results and limits: High-abundance cord blood beta clonotypes had fewer insertions; memory repertoires showed none.

Unmatched junction bases numbered 14, after V lost 6 bases and J lost 8 bases. The CDR3 sequence is 15 residues long. Germline V gives CDR1 SQVTM, CDR2 ANQGSEA. Carrying unique molecular identifiers, the cDNA also gained a universal primer site through template switching. MiXCR was run by TCRdb on the 5' RACE reads, yielding one entry per CDR3 protein. The table includes around 490,000 distinct CDR3 sequences, 14% detected once. Ten or more counts support this clonotype. Its cognate antigen is unknown. These same records also appear under a second study, on yellow fever vaccine responses in identical twins.

The TCR sequence derives from a woman aged 18-29 years in good health. The sequenced sample was CD4+ T cells sorted from blood. The chain joins TRBV29-1 to TRBJ2-2; TRBD1 agrees at 8 bases. The CDR3: CSVELPDRVTGELFF. CDR3 DNA: TGCAGCGTCGAATTACCGGACAGGGTTACGGGGGAGCTGTTTTTT.